This T cell receptor (beta chain) came from a study of CD8+ T cells in alopecia areata (dated by TCRdb to 2017 to 2018). At the level of the whole study: The treated patients took part in an open-label pilot trial in which moderate-to-severe alopecia areata was treated with oral tofacitinib at 5 to 10 mg twice daily. In humans, TCRbeta sequencing was performed on scalp tissue and on sorted CD4+ and CD8+ peripheral blood T cells from healthy controls and from patients with patchy or totalis/universalis alopecia areata. Scalp clonality was compared across normal scalp (n=4), patchy alopecia areata scalp (n=8), and alopecia totalis/universalis scalp (n=8). immunoSEQ multiplex PCR using 35 Vbeta forward primers and 13 Jbeta reverse primers was used to amplify TCRbeta CDR3 regions. High-throughput TCRbeta sequencing was used to examine T cell clonal expansion in alopecia areata in both the C3H/HeJ mouse model and human patients. Patients stayed on tofacitinib for 6 to 18 months and then had 6 months of follow-up off drug so that delayed response and recurrence could be assessed. Tofacitinib-treated patients had biopsies at baseline and at 4 and 24 weeks of treatment, with a later scalp biopsy in several patients. RNA came from the PAXgene miRNA kit for fixed scalp, the miRNeasy kit for PBMCs, and the RNeasy kit for mouse skin. Overall results and qualifications from the work: Unlike mouse skin, where gammadelta T cells dominate, normal human skin contains resident alphabeta T cells that get sequenced too, which complicates analysis of the scalp TCR repertoire. Shared TCR sequences between patients were less evident than in mice, which may be partly attributable to HLA diversity in the patient population. Compared with normal scalp, lesional scalp, particularly in alopecia totalis/universalis, had higher clonality and more expanded CD8+ clones, which suggests antigenic drive.

In regard to this clone: Its cognate antigen has yet to be identified. No much larger clonotype is one base removed from it; base qualities were not supplied.

CDR1 SNHLY and CDR2 FYNNEI are derived from the germline V gene. V is clipped by 8 bases and J by 9 bases, and the sequence between their germline boundaries is 20 bases long. The CDR3 starts with the cysteine, ends with the phenylalanine, and has 14 residues. Only CDR3 DNA is held: 42 bases, read in frame from base 1. Library construction relied on the immunoSEQ multiplex PCR assay. RNA was extracted from all samples and reverse transcribed into cDNA, which served as template for TCR sequencing. First-strand cDNA was synthesized using SuperScript III with a 2:1 mix of oligo-dT and random hexamers. A synthetic immune receptor repertoire was used to assess amplification bias, and residual bias was removed computationally. Per the original workflow: Raw reads were preprocessed to remove errors, and CDR3 was defined according to IMGT conventions as the region from the conserved cysteine to phenylalanine. To get clonality, Shannon entropy was normalized by log2 of the number of productive unique TCRs and the result was subtracted from 1. Whether scalp clones were CD4 or CD8 was inferred by matching scalp TCRbeta sequences against CD4 and CD8 repertoires sorted from blood. This is the immuneACCESS table as TCRdb keeps it, with only in-frame sequences that have V and J called. A part of the clones is gone; compared with another copy, unresolved V genes explain less than half, and the rest is unexplained. That table gives V, J and clone size, and the DNA gave D and trimming. The sample yields just over 150,000 clones; 50% to 65% were counted once. Clones ranked in the top ten supply roughly a fifth of the sample.

The time point tag for this specimen amounts to: baseline before oral tofacitinib. Peripheral blood and lesional scalp punch biopsies were obtained from patients with alopecia areata. PBMCs were separated by density centrifugation and stained for CD3, CD4 and CD8, after which CD4+ and CD8+ T cells were sorted on a FACSAria. The rearranged segments are TRBV2 and TRBJ2-1; perhaps TRBD1 is the D gene, with 7 bases matching. Sequenced here: CD8+ T cells sorted from blood, sampled at week 0. This TCR was recovered from a human donor with alopecia areata. The DNA reads as follows: TGTGCCAGCTTGGGAACAGGGGAGGATGGTGAGCAGTTCTTC. Translated, this is CASLGTGEDGEQFF.